Listed below are T cell receptor beta chains from one sample, sequenced in a study of T cells in Graves' hyperthyroidism and ophthalmopathy. TCRdb analysed the multiplex PCR reads with MiXCR anew, one entry per CDR3 protein. In the table there are 600,000 to 650,000 distinct CDR3 sequences, 15% to 20% of which are singletons. The sample taken for sequencing was blood. All receptors derive from a woman between 25 and 40 years old with Graves' hyperthyroidism. Both conserved end residues are part of each CDR3. The order of the fields is clone size, D gene, V gene, J gene, CDR3 protein, CDR3 DNA. D genes are given only for firm matches. Rows may omit the clone size; those that give it use once, few, many or a size class.

abundance: few; d_gene: -; v_gene: TRBV7-9; j_gene: TRBJ2-7; CDR3aa: CASSWAGYYYEQYF; CDR3nt: TGTGCCAGCAGCTGGGCGGGTTACTACTACGAGCAGTACTTC
abundance: few; d_gene: -; v_gene: TRBV13; j_gene: TRBJ1-1; CDR3aa: CASSSRQVTEAFF; CDR3nt: TGTGCCAGCAGCTCCCGACAGGTCACTGAAGCTTTCTTT
abundance: -; d_gene: -; v_gene: TRBV4-1; j_gene: TRBJ1-1; CDR3aa: CASSQANEAFF; CDR3nt: TGCGCCAGCAGCCAAGCTAATGAAGCTTTCTTT
abundance: many; d_gene: TRBD2; v_gene: TRBV20-1; j_gene: TRBJ2-3; CDR3aa: CSPLSASGNTDTQYF; CDR3nt: TGCAGTCCTCTCTCGGCTAGCGGAAACACAGATACGCAGTATTTT
abundance: many; d_gene: TRBD2; v_gene: TRBV27; j_gene: TRBJ2-3; CDR3aa: CASKIWTSGTDTQYF; CDR3nt: TGTGCCAGCAAAATTTGGACTAGCGGCACAGATACGCAGTATTTT
abundance: -; d_gene: TRBD1; v_gene: TRBV20-1; j_gene: TRBJ1-2; CDR3aa: CSVIARDRGRGYTF; CDR3nt: TGCAGTGTTATAGCCCGAGACAGGGGAAGGGGCTACACCTTC
abundance: -; d_gene: -; v_gene: TRBV5-1; j_gene: TRBJ2-5; CDR3aa: CASSHGGGPVGETQYF; CDR3nt: TGCGCCAGCAGCCATGGTGGGGGCCCGGTGGGAGAGACCCAGTACTTC
abundance: many; d_gene: -; v_gene: TRBV7-3; j_gene: TRBJ2-7; CDR3aa: CASSLIGSKGEQYF; CDR3nt: TGTGCCAGCAGCTTAATTGGCAGTAAGGGCGAGCAGTACTTC
abundance: -; d_gene: -; v_gene: TRBV27; j_gene: TRBJ1-2; CDR3aa: CASSPYTGSYGYTF; CDR3nt: TGTGCCAGCAGTCCATATACAGGGAGCTATGGCTACACCTTC
abundance: few; d_gene: TRBD1; v_gene: TRBV6-5; j_gene: TRBJ2-7; CDR3aa: CASSYSGQGDEQYF; CDR3nt: TGTGCCAGCAGTTACTCTGGACAGGGGGACGAGCAGTACTTC
abundance: many; d_gene: -; v_gene: TRBV6-1; j_gene: TRBJ2-5; CDR3aa: CASSRGGLETQYF; CDR3nt: TGTGCCAGCAGCAGGGGGGGATTGGAGACCCAGTACTTC
abundance: many; d_gene: -; v_gene: TRBV11-2; j_gene: TRBJ2-7; CDR3aa: CASRYQEVSSYEQYF; CDR3nt: TGTGCCAGCAGGTACCAGGAGGTAAGCTCCTACGAGCAGTACTTC
abundance: few; d_gene: -; v_gene: TRBV20-1; j_gene: TRBJ1-1; CDR3aa: CSASGGERTNTEAFF; CDR3nt: TGCAGTGCTAGTGGGGGGGAACGTACAAACACTGAAGCTTTCTTT
abundance: many; d_gene: -; v_gene: TRBV28; j_gene: TRBJ1-5; CDR3aa: CASSFLGSGTNQPQHF; CDR3nt: TGTGCCAGCAGTTTTCTGGGGAGCGGGACTAATCAGCCCCAGCATTTT
abundance: -; d_gene: -; v_gene: TRBV6-1; j_gene: TRBJ1-3; CDR3aa: CASSLNGGGVFSGNTIYF; CDR3nt: TGTGCCAGCAGCCTCAACGGGGGGGGGGTCTTCTCTGGAAACACCATATATTTT
abundance: few; d_gene: -; v_gene: TRBV11-3; j_gene: TRBJ1-2; CDR3aa: CASSPLGLSTYGYTF; CDR3nt: TGTGCCAGCAGCCCTCTGGGGCTATCGACGTATGGCTACACCTTC
abundance: many; d_gene: -; v_gene: TRBV15; j_gene: TRBJ1-1; CDR3aa: CATSRAGTSEAFF; CDR3nt: TGTGCCACCAGCAGAGCGGGTACTTCTGAAGCTTTCTTT
abundance: many; d_gene: -; v_gene: TRBV28; j_gene: TRBJ1-5; CDR3aa: CAIQRGRVGQPQHF; CDR3nt: TGTGCCATCCAAAGGGGCAGGGTTGGTCAGCCCCAGCATTTT
abundance: few; d_gene: TRBD2; v_gene: TRBV20-1; j_gene: TRBJ2-1; CDR3aa: CSARDRSAGGTTYNEQFF; CDR3nt: TGCAGTGCTAGAGACCGAAGTGCGGGAGGGACCACTTACAATGAGCAGTTCTTC
abundance: few; d_gene: -; v_gene: TRBV7-6; j_gene: TRBJ2-7; CDR3aa: CASTALGGSYEQYF; CDR3nt: TGTGCCAGCACTGCGTTAGGGGGTTCCTACGAGCAGTACTTC
abundance: -; d_gene: -; v_gene: TRBV20-1; j_gene: TRBJ1-2; CDR3aa: CSRLGQGYGYTF; CDR3nt: TGCAGTCGATTGGGGCAGGGCTATGGCTACACCTTC
abundance: many; d_gene: -; v_gene: TRBV5-1; j_gene: TRBJ1-4; CDR3aa: CASSPGRGTNEKLFF; CDR3nt: TGCGCCAGCAGCCCAGGTCGGGGAACTAATGAAAAACTGTTTTTT
abundance: many; d_gene: -; v_gene: TRBV28; j_gene: TRBJ2-7; CDR3aa: CASRGLGPSYEQYF; CDR3nt: TGTGCCAGCAGGGGTTTAGGTCCCTCCTACGAGCAGTACTTC
abundance: many; d_gene: TRBD1; v_gene: TRBV2; j_gene: TRBJ2-7; CDR3aa: CASSVRDRSFYEQYF; CDR3nt: TGTGCCAGCAGTGTAAGGGACAGGAGTTTTTACGAGCAGTACTTC
abundance: few; d_gene: -; v_gene: TRBV28; j_gene: TRBJ1-2; CDR3aa: CASSLSADYGYTF; CDR3nt: TGTGCCAGCAGTTTATCGGCTGATTATGGCTACACCTTC
abundance: -; d_gene: TRBD1; v_gene: TRBV19; j_gene: TRBJ2-1; CDR3aa: CASSIGTGGHNEQFF; CDR3nt: TGTGCCAGTAGTATCGGGACAGGGGGGCACAATGAGCAGTTCTTC
abundance: few; d_gene: TRBD2; v_gene: TRBV13; j_gene: TRBJ2-7; CDR3aa: CASSYASGRFSYEQYF; CDR3nt: TGTGCCAGCAGCTATGCTAGCGGGAGGTTCTCCTACGAGCAGTACTTC
abundance: few; d_gene: -; v_gene: TRBV6-1; j_gene: TRBJ1-5; CDR3aa: CASRNPYSNQPQHF; CDR3nt: TGTGCCAGCAGGAACCCCTATAGCAATCAGCCCCAGCATTTT
abundance: many; d_gene: TRBD2; v_gene: TRBV30; j_gene: TRBJ2-2; CDR3aa: CAWLRTSGIRSLFF; CDR3nt: TGTGCCTGGCTTAGGACTAGCGGGATCCGGTCGCTGTTTTTT
abundance: many; d_gene: TRBD2; v_gene: TRBV11-2; j_gene: TRBJ2-1; CDR3aa: CASSSVLAGGYNEQFF; CDR3nt: TGTGCCAGCAGCTCTGTACTAGCGGGAGGGTACAATGAGCAGTTCTTC
abundance: few; d_gene: TRBD2; v_gene: TRBV20-1; j_gene: TRBJ2-1; CDR3aa: CSAIAILTSGRAFDEQFF; CDR3nt: TGCAGTGCCATCGCAATCCTGACTAGCGGGAGGGCCTTTGATGAGCAGTTCTTC
abundance: many; d_gene: -; v_gene: TRBV29-1; j_gene: TRBJ2-3; CDR3aa: CSVERSLGDTQYF; CDR3nt: TGCAGCGTTGAACGGTCGCTCGGGGATACGCAGTATTTT
abundance: -; d_gene: -; v_gene: TRBV7-6; j_gene: TRBJ2-7; CDR3aa: CASSPRTANPTYEQYF; CDR3nt: TGTGCCAGCAGCCCAAGGACAGCCAACCCCACCTACGAGCAGTACTTC
abundance: -; d_gene: TRBD2; v_gene: TRBV24-1; j_gene: TRBJ2-2; CDR3aa: CATPTLAGETGELFF; CDR3nt: TGTGCCACCCCCACGCTAGCGGGAGAAACCGGGGAGCTGTTTTTT
abundance: many; d_gene: -; v_gene: TRBV4-2; j_gene: TRBJ2-3; CDR3aa: CASSPQPGPLGTDTQYF; CDR3nt: TGTGCCAGCAGCCCCCAACCGGGACCACTCGGCACAGATACGCAGTATTTT
abundance: many; d_gene: TRBD1; v_gene: TRBV7-9; j_gene: TRBJ1-4; CDR3aa: CASSYGTADEKLFF; CDR3nt: TGTGCCAGCAGCTACGGGACAGCAGATGAAAAACTGTTTTTT
abundance: few; d_gene: TRBD1; v_gene: TRBV6-1; j_gene: TRBJ2-7; CDR3aa: CASTDGQGLDEQYF; CDR3nt: TGTGCCAGCACCGACGGACAGGGACTCGACGAGCAGTACTTC
abundance: many; d_gene: -; v_gene: TRBV12-3/TRBV12-4; j_gene: TRBJ2-3; CDR3aa: CASSSLDATQYF; CDR3nt: TGTGCCAGCAGTTCACTAGATGCTACGCAGTATTTT
abundance: -; d_gene: TRBD1; v_gene: TRBV18; j_gene: TRBJ2-5; CDR3aa: CASSVHRGHSETQYF; CDR3nt: TGTGCCAGCTCAGTCCACAGGGGGCACTCAGAGACCCAGTACTTC
abundance: few; d_gene: TRBD1; v_gene: TRBV28; j_gene: TRBJ1-6; CDR3aa: CASSPYRGPNSPLHF; CDR3nt: TGTGCCAGCAGTCCATACAGGGGGCCTAATTCACCCCTCCACTTT
abundance: many; d_gene: TRBD1; v_gene: TRBV28; j_gene: TRBJ1-6; CDR3aa: CASSTPQQGGNSPLHF; CDR3nt: TGTGCCAGCAGTACACCACAACAGGGGGGCAATTCACCCCTCCACTTT
abundance: -; d_gene: -; v_gene: TRBV5-1; j_gene: TRBJ2-1; CDR3aa: CASSSIESGEQFF; CDR3nt: TGCGCCAGCAGCTCGATTGAGTCGGGTGAGCAGTTCTTC
abundance: many; d_gene: TRBD1; v_gene: TRBV20-1; j_gene: TRBJ1-2; CDR3aa: CSAAQGDYGYTF; CDR3nt: TGCAGTGCCGCTCAGGGGGACTATGGCTACACCTTC
abundance: few; d_gene: -; v_gene: TRBV9; j_gene: TRBJ2-7; CDR3aa: CASSAFEAPYYEQYF; CDR3nt: TGTGCCAGCAGTGCGTTTGAGGCACCATACTACGAGCAGTACTTC